This is a list of T cell receptor beta chains from one sample in a study of OX40 agonist ivuxolimab in advanced cancers. Profiled with immunoSEQ multiplex PCR; TCRdb holds only in-frame clones, not every one. The sample shows roughly 48,000 clones, roughly 89% of them seen only once. Sequenced material: CD4+ or CD8+ T cells sorted from blood, taken in a trial of the OX40 agonist ivuxolimab. These receptors were taken from an adult with an advanced solid tumor such as melanoma, head and neck, liver or kidney cancer. The CDR3 runs from the conserved cysteine through the conserved F or W. The D gene is left open where the match is weak. A row's size may be missing; if present it is once, few, many or a size class.

v_call	d_call	j_call	clone_size	cdr3_nt	cdr3_aa
TRBV18	NA	TRBJ1-1	NA	TGTGCCAGCTCCCGCACGGCCGCCGGTGACACTGAAGCTTTCTTT	CASSRTAAGDTEAFF
TRBV5-8	NA	TRBJ2-7	once	TGTGCCAGCAGCTTCTCTACAGGGCGGGAGCAGTACTTC	CASSFSTGREQYF
TRBV4-2	NA	TRBJ2-5	NA	TGTGCCAGCAGCCAAGAGCCAGGGCTTCAAGAGACCCAGTACTTC	CASSQEPGLQETQYF
TRBV19	TRBD1	TRBJ2-7	NA	TGTGCCAGTACCCCGGGACAGGGGGCCTCCTACGAGCAGTACTTC	CASTPGQGASYEQYF
TRBV7-8	NA	TRBJ2-7	NA	TGTGCCAGCAGCTTATACCAGGGACCGTCCTACGAGCAGTACTTC	CASSLYQGPSYEQYF
TRBV5-5	NA	TRBJ1-2	NA	TGTGCCAGCAGCCTGGGACGGATAATTAACTATGGCTACACCTTC	CASSLGRIINYGYTF
TRBV10-1	TRBD2	TRBJ2-5	NA	TGCGCCAGCAGTGGCGTGACTAGCGGGGGTATACAAGAGACCCAGTACTTC	CASSGVTSGGIQETQYF
TRBV4-3	NA	TRBJ1-6	NA	TGCGCCAGCAGCCAAGATTCTAGGGGCAGTAATTCACCCCTCCACTTT	CASSQDSRGSNSPLHF
TRBV19	TRBD2	TRBJ2-3	NA	TGTGCCAGTAGTATCCCCGAGCGGGGTACAGATACGCAGTATTTT	CASSIPERGTDTQYF
TRBV7-3	NA	TRBJ2-3	NA	TGTGCCAGCTCCCCCGAGAGGCAGGATACGCAGTATTTT	CASSPERQDTQYF
TRBV6-4	TRBD2	TRBJ2-3	NA	TGTGCCAGCACCGACCCGCGGGGGGGTAGCACAGATACGCAGTATTTT	CASTDPRGGSTDTQYF
TRBV27	NA	TRBJ1-1	NA	TGTGCCTCCCAGGGGACGAACATTGACCGAGCTTTCTTT	CASQGTNIDRAFF
TRBV7-2	NA	TRBJ2-3	NA	TGTGCCAGCAGCTTAGAGGGGGGCGGGCTAAATACGCAGTATTTT	CASSLEGGGLNTQYF
TRBV30	TRBD2	TRBJ2-1	NA	TGTGCCTGGAGTGGAACTAGCGGGAGGACCCTTTCCTACAATGAGCAGTTCTTC	CAWSGTSGRTLSYNEQFF
TRBV19	NA	TRBJ2-7	NA	TGTGCCAGTAGTATCGGGCAGGGGATCTACGAGCAGTACTTC	CASSIGQGIYEQYF
TRBV19	NA	TRBJ2-1	few	TGTGCCAGTAGTATTGGAGGACTGGCGAGTAGTGAGCAGTTCTTC	CASSIGGLASSEQFF
TRBV18	NA	TRBJ1-4	NA	TGTGCCAGCTCACCACCGTCAGGCCTGGGTGAAAAACTGTTTTTT	CASSPPSGLGEKLFF
TRBV7-9	NA	TRBJ2-5	NA	TGTGCCAGCAGCCCCGCCGGGGGACAGCTAGAGACCCAGTACTTC	CASSPAGGQLETQYF
TRBV6-5	TRBD1	TRBJ1-2	NA	TGTGCCAGCAGTTATCGGGACAGGGCGGATGGCTACACCTTC	CASSYRDRADGYTF
TRBV6-5	NA	TRBJ1-5	once	TGTGCCAGCAGTTACTCGAGGGGAAATCAGCCCCAGCATTTT	CASSYSRGNQPQHF
TRBV27	TRBD1	TRBJ1-5	NA	TGTGCCAGCAGTTTTTCAGGGGGAGGCCAGCCCCAGCATTTT	CASSFSGGGQPQHF
TRBV7-6	TRBD2	TRBJ2-3	NA	TGTGCCAGCAGCTTCCGACTAGCGGAGATCACAGATACGCAGTATTTT	CASSFRLAEITDTQYF
TRBV7-2	NA	TRBJ1-3	NA	TGTGCCAGCAGCTTAGAGGTCTTCCTCTCTGGAAACACCATATATTTT	CASSLEVFLSGNTIYF
TRBV5-1	NA	TRBJ1-2	NA	TGCGCCAGCAGCTTGGCCTTTGGGGGCGAGGGCTACACCTTC	CASSLAFGGEGYTF
TRBV11-1	TRBD1	TRBJ1-2	NA	TGTGCCAGCAGCCTACCGGGACAGGAGAACTATGGCTACACCTTC	CASSLPGQENYGYTF
TRBV13	NA	TRBJ1-4	NA	TGTGCCAGCAGCTACAGACGAGCGGGAGGAGTAAATGAAAAACTGTTTTTT	CASSYRRAGGVNEKLFF
TRBV7-9	NA	TRBJ1-5	NA	TGTGCCAGCAGCTTAGATTCGCAGCCCCAGCATTTT	CASSLDSQPQHF
TRBV19	NA	TRBJ1-1	NA	TGTGCCAGTAGTACTCTGGGTACTGAAGCTTTCTTT	CASSTLGTEAFF
TRBV11-3	NA	TRBJ1-4	NA	TGTGCCAGCAGCCCCAGTCGTACCGGTAATGAAAAACTGTTTTTT	CASSPSRTGNEKLFF
TRBV5-6	TRBD1	TRBJ1-4	NA	TGTGCCAGCAGCTCGACAGGGGGGAATGAAAAACTGTTTTTT	CASSSTGGNEKLFF
TRBV27	NA	TRBJ1-5	NA	TGTGCCAGCAGCGACGGGCCTCGGGGTAATCAGCCCCAGCATTTT	CASSDGPRGNQPQHF
TRBV18	TRBD2	TRBJ2-4	once	TGTGCCAGCTCTCCGGTAGCGGGAGGGCCGAGGTTTAGATCCAAAAACATTCAGTACTTC	CASSPVAGGPRFRSKNIQYF
TRBV19	NA	TRBJ2-7	NA	TGTGCCACTTATGAGTTTCCCTACGAGCAGTACTTC	CATYEFPYEQYF
TRBV9	NA	TRBJ2-7	NA	TGTGCCAGCAGCGTAGGTTACGGGGGGGACAGGAACTACGAGCAGTACTTC	CASSVGYGGDRNYEQYF
TRBV9	TRBD1	TRBJ2-3	NA	TGTGCCAGCAGCGTAGGGGACAGGGGAACAGATACGCAGTATTTT	CASSVGDRGTDTQYF
TRBV27	NA	TRBJ2-1	NA	TGTGCCAGCAGTGTATCTCGCACAGGGACTGAGCAGTTCTTC	CASSVSRTGTEQFF
TRBV19	NA	TRBJ1-4	NA	TGTGCCAGTAGTTTCGCGAGGGTAGATGAAAAACTGTTTTTT	CASSFARVDEKLFF
TRBV29-1	TRBD1	TRBJ2-1	NA	TGCAGCGCTAGGACAGGGCGGCAGTTCTTC	CSARTGRQFF
TRBV7-6	NA	TRBJ2-1	NA	TGTGCCAGCAGCACCTCCCCAATCAATGAGCAGTTCTTC	CASSTSPINEQFF
TRBV1	NA	TRBJ1-5	NA	TGCACCAGCAGCCACCTGCGACAGGGGTGCGATCAGCCCCAGCATTTT	CTSSHLRQGCDQPQHF